The present T cell receptor beta chain was sequenced within a study of CD8+CD57+ T cells in acquired aplastic anemia. V lost 6 bases and J lost 4; bases outside the gene matches: 5. Germline V gives CDR1 DFQATT, CDR2 SNEGSKA (reference sequence). This CDR3 has 12 amino acids. For sequencing, patients were chosen who had shown expansion of CD8+CD57+ cells by flow cytometry. Genomic DNA, serving as template, underwent TCR beta VDJ and CDR3 profiling. Each CDR3 protein gets one entry after TCRdb re-called the reads with MiXCR. The sample comprises approximately 80,000 distinct CDR3 sequences, approximately 70% of which are singletons, and approximately 80% rests with the top ten.

Sequences were obtained from sorted CD4+, CD8+, or CD8+CD57+ T cells (not recorded which) from PBMCs. The chain combines TRBV20-1 with TRBJ1-1, with TRBD1 matching over 7 bases. This TCR derives from a human donor with aplastic anemia. CDR3 sequence reads: CSAGNRGTEAFF. The CDR3 DNA follows: TGCAGTGCCGGTAACAGGGGCACTGAAGCTTTCTTT.